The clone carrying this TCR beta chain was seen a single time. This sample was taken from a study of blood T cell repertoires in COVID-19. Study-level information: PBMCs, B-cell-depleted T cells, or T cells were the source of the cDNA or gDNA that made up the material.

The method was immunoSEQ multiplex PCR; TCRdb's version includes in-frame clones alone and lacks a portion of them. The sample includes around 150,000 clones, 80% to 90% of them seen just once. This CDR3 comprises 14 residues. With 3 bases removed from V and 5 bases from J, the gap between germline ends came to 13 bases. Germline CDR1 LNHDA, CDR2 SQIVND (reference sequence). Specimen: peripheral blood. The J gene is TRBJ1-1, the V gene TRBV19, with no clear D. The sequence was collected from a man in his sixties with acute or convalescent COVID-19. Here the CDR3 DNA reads TGTGCCAGTAGTATGTCGGCGGGCATAACTGAAGCTTTCTTT. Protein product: CASSMSAGITEAFF. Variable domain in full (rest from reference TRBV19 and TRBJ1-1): DGGITQSPKYLFRKEGQNVTLSCEQNLNHDAMYWYRQDPGQGLRLIYYSQIVNDFQKGDIAEGYSVSREKKESFPLTVTSAQKNPTAFYLCASSMSAGITEAFFGQGTRLTVV.